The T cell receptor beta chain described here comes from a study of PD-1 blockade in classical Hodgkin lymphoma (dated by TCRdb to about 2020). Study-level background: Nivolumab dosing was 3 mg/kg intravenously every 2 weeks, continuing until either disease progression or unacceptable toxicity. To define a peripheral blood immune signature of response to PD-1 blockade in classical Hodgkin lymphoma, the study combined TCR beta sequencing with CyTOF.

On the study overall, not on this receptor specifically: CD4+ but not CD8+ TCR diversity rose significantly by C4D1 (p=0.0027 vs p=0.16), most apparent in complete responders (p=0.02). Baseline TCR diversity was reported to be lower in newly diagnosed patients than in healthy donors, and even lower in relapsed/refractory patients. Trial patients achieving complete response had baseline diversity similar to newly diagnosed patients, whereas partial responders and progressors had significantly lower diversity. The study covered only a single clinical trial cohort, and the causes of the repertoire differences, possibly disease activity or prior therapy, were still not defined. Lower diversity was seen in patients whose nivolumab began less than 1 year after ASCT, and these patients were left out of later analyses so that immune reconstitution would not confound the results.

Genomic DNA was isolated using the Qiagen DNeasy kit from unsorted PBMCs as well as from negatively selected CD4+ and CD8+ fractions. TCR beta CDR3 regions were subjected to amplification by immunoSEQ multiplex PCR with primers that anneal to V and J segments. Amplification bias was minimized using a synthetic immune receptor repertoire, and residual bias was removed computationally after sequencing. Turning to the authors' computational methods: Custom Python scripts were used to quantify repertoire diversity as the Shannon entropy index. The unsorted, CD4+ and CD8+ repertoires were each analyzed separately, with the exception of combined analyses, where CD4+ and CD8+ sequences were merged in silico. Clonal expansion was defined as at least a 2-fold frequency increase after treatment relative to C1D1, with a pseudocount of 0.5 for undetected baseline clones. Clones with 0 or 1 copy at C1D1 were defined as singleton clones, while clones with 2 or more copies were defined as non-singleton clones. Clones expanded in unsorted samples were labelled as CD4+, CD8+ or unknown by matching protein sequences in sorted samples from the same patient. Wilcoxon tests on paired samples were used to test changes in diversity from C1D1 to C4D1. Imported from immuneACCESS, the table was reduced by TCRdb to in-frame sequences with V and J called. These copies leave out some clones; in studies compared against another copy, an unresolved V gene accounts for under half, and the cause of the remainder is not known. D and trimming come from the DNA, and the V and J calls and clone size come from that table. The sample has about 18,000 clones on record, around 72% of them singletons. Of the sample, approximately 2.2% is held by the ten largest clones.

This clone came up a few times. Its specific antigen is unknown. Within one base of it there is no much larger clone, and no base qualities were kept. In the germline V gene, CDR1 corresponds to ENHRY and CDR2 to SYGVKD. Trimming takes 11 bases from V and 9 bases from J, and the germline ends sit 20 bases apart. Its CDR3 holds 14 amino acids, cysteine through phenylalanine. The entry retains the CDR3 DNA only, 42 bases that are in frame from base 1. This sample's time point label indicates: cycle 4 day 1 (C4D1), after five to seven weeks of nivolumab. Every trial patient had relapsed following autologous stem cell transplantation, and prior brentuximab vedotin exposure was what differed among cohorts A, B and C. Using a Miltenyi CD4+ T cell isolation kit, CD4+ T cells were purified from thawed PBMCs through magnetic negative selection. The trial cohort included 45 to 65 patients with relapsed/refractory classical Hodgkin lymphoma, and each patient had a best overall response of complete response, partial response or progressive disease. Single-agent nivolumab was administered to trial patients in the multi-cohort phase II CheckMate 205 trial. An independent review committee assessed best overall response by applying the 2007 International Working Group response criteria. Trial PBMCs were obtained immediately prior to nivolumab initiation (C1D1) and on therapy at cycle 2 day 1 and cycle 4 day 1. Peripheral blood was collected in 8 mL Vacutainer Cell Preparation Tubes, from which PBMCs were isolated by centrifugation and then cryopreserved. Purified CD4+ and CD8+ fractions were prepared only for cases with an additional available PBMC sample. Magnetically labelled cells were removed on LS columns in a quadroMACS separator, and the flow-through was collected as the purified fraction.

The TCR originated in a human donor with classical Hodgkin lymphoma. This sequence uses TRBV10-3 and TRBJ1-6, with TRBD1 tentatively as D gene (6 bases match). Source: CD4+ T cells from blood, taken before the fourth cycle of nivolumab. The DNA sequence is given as TGTGCCCCACCGAAGGGGGGGGTTGGTTCACCCCTCCACTTT. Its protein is CAPPKGGVGSPLHF.